Listed here are 20 T cell receptor beta chains from one sample, sequenced in a study of identical twins (dated by TCRdb to the mid-2010s). Receptor amplification or capture employed 5' RACE. TCRdb records Illumina HiSeq 2000 as the sequencer. TCRdb redid the processing of the public reads, applying fastp at Q25 and MiXCR, and retained in-frame beta chains. Entries are consolidated by CDR3 protein sequence, retaining the most common genes and DNA. The sample table contains approximately 590,000 distinct CDR3 sequences; only one count was recorded for around a tenth of them. Clones ranked in the top ten supply 2.5% to 3.5% of the sample. Separately, the same data were catalogued under a study of yellow fever vaccine responses in identical twins.

Sequencing was done on a sample of PBMCs. The receptors here all came from a woman aged 18-29 years in good health.

This clonotype was counted only a few times. The V call is TRBV7-2, the J call TRBJ2-5; 14 bases map to TRBD2. Germline values: CDR1 SGHTA, CDR2 FQGNSA. Trimming cost V 3 bases and J 3 bases; bases outside gene matches: 3. The CDR3 is 16 residues long. The CDR3 is CASSFGLAGGEETQYF. CDR3 DNA: TGTGCCAGCAGCTTCGGACTAGCGGGAGGAGAAGAGACCCAGTACTTC. Using reference TRBV7-2 and TRBJ2-5 for the parts outside the CDR3, the full variable domain is GAGVSQSPSNKVTEKGKDVELRCDPISGHTALYWYRQSLGQGLEFLIYFQGNSAPDKSGLPSDRFSAERTGGSVSTLTIQRTQQEDSAVYLCASSFGLAGGEETQYFGPGTRLLVL.

The chain combines TRBV4-2 with TRBJ2-7; TRBD2 matches 9 bases. The junction had 12 bases not matched to a gene; V was cut back by 0 bases and J by 6 bases. Germline V CDR1 and CDR2: LGHNA, YNFKEQ. The CDR3 has 17 residues. Here the CDR3 reads CASSQDLLLAGSREQYF. CDR3 coding DNA: TGTGCCAGCAGCCAAGATTTGCTTCTAGCGGGGAGCCGCGAGCAGTACTTC.

This sequence joins TRBV12-3 or TRBV12-4 and TRBJ1-2, with TRBD1 identical over 9 bases. After removal of 6 bases from V and 7 bases from J, the junction contained 6 bases not matched to a gene. The CDR3 sequence is 13 residues long. The CDR3 sequence: CASRKGQGGGYTF. DNA for the CDR3: TGTGCCAGCAGAAAGGGACAGGGAGGTGGCTACACCTTC.

This clonotype was observed a handful of times. V and J are TRBV29-1 and TRBJ2-3; 8 bases are shared with TRBD1. The CDR3 consists of 14 residues. Trimming took 3 bases from V and 5 from J; bases not matched to a gene: 7. Germline loops: CDR1 SQVTM, CDR2 ANQGSEA. CDR3 DNA: TGCAGCGTTGAGCATATCGACAGGGGAGATACGCAGTATTTT. Translating gives CSVEHIDRGDTQYF.

This clonotype was seen more than once but under ten times. The gene calls are TRBV20-1 and TRBJ2-7, with D unclear. Between the trimmed V and J ends, which lost 6 bases and 0 bases, there was a span of 12 bases. Germline CDR1 and CDR2: DFQATT and SNEGSKA (reference sequence). The CDR3 covers 13 residues. CDR3 nucleotides: TGCAGTGCCGGATGGGGAAGCTCCTACGAGCAGTACTTC. Translation gives CSAGWGSSYEQYF.

This clonotype came up once. The rearrangement links TRBV2 to TRBJ1-1, with 9 nucleotides matching TRBD1. V shed 5 bases, J shed 0 bases, and the junction held 7 bases outside the gene matches. The CDR3 has 16 amino acids. Germline values: CDR1 SNHLY, CDR2 FYNNEI. The CDR3 loop is CASSLTGGVLNTEAFF. CDR3 nucleotides: TGTGCCAGCAGTCTGACAGGGGGTGTCTTGAACACTGAAGCTTTCTTT.

This chain links TRBV24-1 with TRBJ2-1; 15 nucleotides match TRBD2. CDR1 is KGHDR and CDR2 is SFDVKD in the germline V gene. V trimming: 0 bases; J trimming: 0 bases; junction bases outside the gene matches: 11. The CDR3 totals 22 residues. CDR3 coding DNA: TGTGCCACCAGTGATTTGCAAAGGACTAGCGGGAGGGCCTCGAGCTCCTACAATGAGCAGTTCTTC. Its translation is CATSDLQRTSGRASSSYNEQFF.

The sample holds a few counts of this clonotype. The V gene is TRBV20-1, the J gene TRBJ2-3, with TRBD2 matching over 13 bases. V dropped 4 bases and J dropped 1; count of bases not matched to a gene: 5. Germline V CDR1 and CDR2: DFQATT, SNEGSKA (reference sequence). CDR3 length: 16 amino acids. The DNA of the CDR3 is TGCAGTGCTACGGGACTAGCGGGACAGCGCACAGATACGCAGTATTTT. This encodes CSATGLAGQRTDTQYF.

This chain connects TRBV2 to TRBJ2-7; perhaps D is TRBD1 or TRBD2 (6 bases each). The V end lost 4 bases, the J end lost 7 bases, and 20 bases lay between the germline ends. Germline values: CDR1 SNHLY, CDR2 FYNNEI. The CDR3 runs to 15 residues. The CDR3 protein is CASSGYGGPVGEQYF. In nucleotides, the CDR3 is TGTGCCAGCAGTGGTTACGGGGGCCCGGTCGGAGAGCAGTACTTC.

This clonotype has at least ten counts. The chain has TRBV12-3 or TRBV12-4 and TRBJ2-2, with D possibly TRBD1 on 6 matching bases. This CDR3 contains 15 residues. The V end lost 6 bases, the J end lost 6 bases, and 17 bases lay between the germline ends. The DNA for the CDR3 is TGTGCCAGCAGCAACAGGGATAAGGCCCCCGGGGAGCTGTTTTTT. Protein product: CASSNRDKAPGELFF.

The sample holds a few counts of this clonotype. The chain carries TRBV28 and TRBJ2-3; D gene ambiguous. V was clipped by 5 bases and J by 0 bases, with 9 bases between them. This CDR3 has 14 amino acids. From germline, CDR1 is MDHEN and CDR2 SYDVKM. As DNA, the CDR3 is TGTGCCAGCAGTGCAGAATCTAGCACAGATACGCAGTATTTT. Translating it yields CASSAESSTDTQYF.

The V and J genes are TRBV21-1 and TRBJ2-7; the table gives TRBD2 as D, unverified against the DNA. TRBV21-1 corresponds to a pseudogene. There are 17 residues in the CDR3. The CDR3 spells CASSRGKGKRDPYEQYF. The CDR3 region has the DNA TGTGCCAGCAGCCGCGGAAAAGGCAAGCGGGACCCCTACGAGCAGTACTTC.

V is TRBV20-1 and J is TRBJ1-6; tentative D call: TRBD1 (6 bases). CDR1 DFQATT and CDR2 SNEGSKA come from the germline V gene (reference sequence). The CDR3 extends over 16 amino acids. V shed 3 bases and J shed 6 bases, with 18 bases lying between them. The CDR3 loop reads CSASLGALPTNSPLHF. The CDR3 DNA reads TGCAGTGCTAGCTTGGGGGCGCTACCGACTAATTCACCCCTCCACTTT.

The chain recombines TRBV5-4 with TRBJ2-3; 8 positions agree with TRBD2. Germline V gene sequence: CDR1 SGHNT, CDR2 YYREEE (reference sequence). V shed 1 base and J 0 bases; nucleotides not matched to a gene: 13. The length of the CDR3 is 19 residues. The CDR3: CASSLSLAGLASSTDTQYF. The CDR3 coding sequence is TGTGCCAGCAGCTTGTCCTTAGCGGGGTTAGCTTCTAGCACAGATACGCAGTATTTT. Looking up the rest from reference TRBV5-4 and TRBJ2-3 gives the full variable domain: ETGVTQSPTHLIKTRGQQVTLRCSSQSGHNTVSWYQQALGQGPQFIFQYYREEENGRGNFPPRFSGLQFPNYSSELNVNALELDDSALYLCASSLSLAGLASSTDTQYFGPGTRLTVL.

The sample holds a few counts of this clonotype. Written as DNA, the CDR3 is TGTGCCAGCGGAAGCCCGGTTTCCTACGAGCAGTACTTC. Translated: CASGSPVSYEQYF. The chain recombines TRBV12-3 or TRBV12-4 with TRBJ2-7; D call uncertain. The ends were cut back, 8 bases at V and 1 base at J, with 12 bases in the middle. The CDR3 runs to 13 residues.

The genes are TRBV19 and TRBJ2-1, with D perhaps matching TRBD1 (6 bases). Germline V CDR1 and CDR2: LNHDA, SQIVND (reference sequence). This CDR3 contains 17 residues. V was pared by 3 bases and J by 1 base, with 16 bases between. CDR3: CASSMYFWTVSYNEQFF. DNA of the CDR3: TGTGCCAGTAGTATGTATTTTTGGACAGTGTCCTACAATGAGCAGTTCTTC.

The table lists this clonotype with a few counts. This chain joins TRBV7-9 and TRBJ1-6; D call uncertain. The CDR3 runs to 16 residues. V was pared by 8 bases and J by 0 bases, with 14 bases between. Germline V gene sequence: CDR1 SEHNR, CDR2 FQNEAQ (reference sequence). CDR3 region: CASASSGSSYNSPLHF. The CDR3 bases are TGTGCCAGCGCATCAAGCGGGAGCTCCTATAATTCACCCCTCCACTTT.

This clonotype was seen ten or more times. The chain has TRBV7-2 and TRBJ2-2; TRBD1 agrees at 9 bases. Germline V gene sequence: CDR1 SGHTA, CDR2 FQGNSA. V dropped 5 bases and J dropped 5; count of bases not matched to a gene: 6. The CDR3 consists of 15 residues. The CDR3 nucleotides are TGTGCCAGCAGCCGTAGGACAGGGGAAACCGGGGAGCTGTTTTTT. Its translation is CASSRRTGETGELFF.

This rearrangement joins TRBV4-3 to TRBJ1-5; no definite D call. Germline CDR1 and CDR2: LGHNA and YSLEER. V lost 4 bases, J lost 2 bases, and 12 bases lay in between. The CDR3 has 15 residues. The CDR3 DNA sequence: TGCGCCAGCAGCCGAGAGCAGGTGGGCAATCAGCCCCAGCATTTT. It encodes CASSREQVGNQPQHF.

The chain recombines TRBV5-1 with TRBJ2-4, with 7 positions matching TRBD1. J was trimmed by 3 bases and V by 4 bases; bases with no gene match: 7. There are 15 residues in the CDR3. Germline V gene sequence: CDR1 SGHRS, CDR2 YFSETQ. The CDR3 spells CASSIGQAGKNIQYF. The CDR3 DNA sequence: TGCGCCAGCAGCATCGGACAGGCTGGCAAAAACATTCAGTACTTC.